This T cell receptor (beta chain) was sequenced for a study of cytomegalovirus exposure and HLA in healthy donors. Study information: Clustering assigned roughly 81% of the approximately 370 genotyped donors to the Caucasian-associated ancestry cluster.

Germline loops: CDR1 SGHNT, CDR2 YYREEE (reference sequence). V dropped 2 bases and J dropped 4; count of bases not matched to a gene: 10. The CDR3 contains 18 residues. The table lists this clone with a few counts. What it recognizes is unknown. Use of 60 Vbeta and 13 Jbeta primers characterized the PCR. The method was immunoSEQ multiplex PCR; TCRdb's version includes in-frame clones alone and lacks a portion of them. The sample yields more than 95,000 clones, 60% to 80% seen once. General study results and limits: It was in a later analysis that TCR association rates were seen to vary by HLA locus, highest for DRB1 and lowest for HLA-C. An apparent linkage of common viral pathogens to several of the most significant clusters emerged in a later analysis. Some V segments (TRBV6-2 and TRBV6-3 among them) were excluded as indistinguishable.

Sequencing was carried out using PBMCs. The chain has TRBV5-4 and TRBJ1-4; 11 positions match TRBD1. The sequence was obtained from a man aged 55 to 70 in good health and CMV-seropositive. The CDR3 reads CASSFGQGARDGNEKLFF. CDR3 nucleotide sequence: TGTGCCAGCAGCTTTGGACAGGGGGCGCGGGATGGTAATGAAAAACTGTTTTTT.